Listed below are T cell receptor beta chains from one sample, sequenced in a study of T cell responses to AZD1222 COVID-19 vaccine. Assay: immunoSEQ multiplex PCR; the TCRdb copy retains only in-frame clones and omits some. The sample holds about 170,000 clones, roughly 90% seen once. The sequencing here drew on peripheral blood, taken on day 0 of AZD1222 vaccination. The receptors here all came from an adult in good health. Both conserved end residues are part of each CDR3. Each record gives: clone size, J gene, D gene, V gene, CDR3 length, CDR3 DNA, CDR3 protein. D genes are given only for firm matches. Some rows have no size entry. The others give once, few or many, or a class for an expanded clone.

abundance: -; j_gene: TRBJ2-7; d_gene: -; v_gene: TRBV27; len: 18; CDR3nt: TGTGCCAGCAGTTTATATACGCCGCACAGGGACGTAACCTACGAGCAGTACTTC; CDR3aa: CASSLYTPHRDVTYEQYF
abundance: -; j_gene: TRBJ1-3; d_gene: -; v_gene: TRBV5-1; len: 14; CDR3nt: TGCGCCAGCAGCTCGGGGGGACCGTTAAGCACCATATATTTT; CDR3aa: CASSSGGPLSTIYF
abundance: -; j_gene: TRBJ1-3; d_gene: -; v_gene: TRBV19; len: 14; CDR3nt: TGTGCCAGTGGGGTGGCCGGGACTGGAAACACCATATATTTT; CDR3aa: CASGVAGTGNTIYF
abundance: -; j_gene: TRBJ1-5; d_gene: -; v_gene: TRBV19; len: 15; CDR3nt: TGTGCCAGTAGTTCGACAAGTTATAGCAATCAGCCCCAGCATTTT; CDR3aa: CASSSTSYSNQPQHF
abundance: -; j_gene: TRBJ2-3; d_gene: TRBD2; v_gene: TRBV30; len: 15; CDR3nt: TGTGCCTGGAGTGGTCTAGCGGGAGCACGGGATACGCAGTATTTT; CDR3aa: CAWSGLAGARDTQYF
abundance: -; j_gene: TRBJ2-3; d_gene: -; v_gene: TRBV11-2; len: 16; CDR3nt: TGTGCCAGCAGCTCGTCCTTGGCCACAAGCACAGATACGCAGTATTTT; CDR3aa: CASSSSLATSTDTQYF
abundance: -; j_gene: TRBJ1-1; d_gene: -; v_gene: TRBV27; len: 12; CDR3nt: TGTGCCAGCAGTTTTTTGGGTACTGAAGCTTTCTTT; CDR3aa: CASSFLGTEAFF
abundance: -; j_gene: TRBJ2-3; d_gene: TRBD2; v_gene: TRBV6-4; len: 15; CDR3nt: TGTGCCAGCAGCGGACAGACTAGCGTCACAGATACGCAGTATTTT; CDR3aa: CASSGQTSVTDTQYF
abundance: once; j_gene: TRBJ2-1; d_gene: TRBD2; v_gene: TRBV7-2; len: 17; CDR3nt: TGTGCCAGCAGCTTAGCGTATCCTAGCGGGAGCCACAATGAGCAGTTCTTC; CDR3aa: CASSLAYPSGSHNEQFF
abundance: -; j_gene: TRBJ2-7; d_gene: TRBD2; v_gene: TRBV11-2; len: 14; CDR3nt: TGTGCCAGCAGCCATCTAGCGGGAGTATACGAGCAGTACTTC; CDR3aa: CASSHLAGVYEQYF
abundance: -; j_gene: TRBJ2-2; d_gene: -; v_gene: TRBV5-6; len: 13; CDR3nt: TGTGCCAGCAGCTCCGTGGGAGTCGGGGAGCTGTTTTTT; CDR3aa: CASSSVGVGELFF
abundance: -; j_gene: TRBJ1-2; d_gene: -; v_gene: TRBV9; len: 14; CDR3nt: TGTGCCAGCAGCCAAAGACAGCAAAACTATGGCTACACCTTC; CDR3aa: CASSQRQQNYGYTF
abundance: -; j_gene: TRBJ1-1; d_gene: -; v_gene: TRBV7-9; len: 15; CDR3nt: TGTGCCAGCAGCTTAGGTGGGAGTCGGAACACTGAAGCTTTCTTT; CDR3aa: CASSLGGSRNTEAFF
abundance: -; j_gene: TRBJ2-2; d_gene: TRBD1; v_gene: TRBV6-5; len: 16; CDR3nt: TGTGCCAGCAGTTACCCGCAGGGGGCGAACACCGGGGAGCTGTTTTTT; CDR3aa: CASSYPQGANTGELFF
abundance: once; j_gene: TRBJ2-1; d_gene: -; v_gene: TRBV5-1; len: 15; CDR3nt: TGCGCCAGCAGCTCCGGACGGACAGCCTACAATGAGCAGTTCTTC; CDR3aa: CASSSGRTAYNEQFF
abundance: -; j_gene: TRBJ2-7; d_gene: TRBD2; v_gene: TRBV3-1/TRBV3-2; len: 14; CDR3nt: TGTGCCAGCAGCCAAGGCGGGAGCGTATTCGAGCAGTACTTC; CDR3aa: CASSQGGSVFEQYF
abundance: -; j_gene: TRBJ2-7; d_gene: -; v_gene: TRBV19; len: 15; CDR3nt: TGTGCCAGTAGTATAGATGGGGGGGCGATCAACGAGCAGTACTTC; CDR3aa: CASSIDGGAINEQYF
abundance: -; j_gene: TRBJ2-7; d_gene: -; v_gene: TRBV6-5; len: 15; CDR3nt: TGTGCCAGCAGTTACTCGCGGGGAGCCTCCTACGAGCAGTACTTC; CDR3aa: CASSYSRGASYEQYF
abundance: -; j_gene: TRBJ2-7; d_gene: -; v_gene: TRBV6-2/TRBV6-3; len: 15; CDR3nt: TGTGCCAGCAGTCCCGGGACGGCGAGCTCCTACGAGCAGTACTTC; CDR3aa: CASSPGTASSYEQYF
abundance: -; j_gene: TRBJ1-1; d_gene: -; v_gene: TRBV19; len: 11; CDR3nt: TGTGCCAGTAGTATGGGGAATGAAGCTTTCTTT; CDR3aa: CASSMGNEAFF
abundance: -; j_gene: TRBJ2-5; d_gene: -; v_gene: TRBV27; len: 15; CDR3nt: TGTGCCAGCAGGTCTTTCGGGCGGGACCAAGAGACCCAGTACTTC; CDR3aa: CASRSFGRDQETQYF
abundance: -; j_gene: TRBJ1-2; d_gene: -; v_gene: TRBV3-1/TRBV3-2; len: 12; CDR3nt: TGTGCCAGCGGGAATCTGGTCTCTGGCTACACCTTC; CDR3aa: CASGNLVSGYTF
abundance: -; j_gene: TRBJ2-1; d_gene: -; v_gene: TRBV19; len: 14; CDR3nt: TGTGCCAGTAGTATAGTGGGGCTAGCGAATGAGCAGTTCTTC; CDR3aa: CASSIVGLANEQFF
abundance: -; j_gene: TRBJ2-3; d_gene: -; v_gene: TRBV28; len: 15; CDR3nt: TGTGCCAGCAGTTCTATCCTCACTAGCACAGATACGCAGTATTTT; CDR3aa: CASSSILTSTDTQYF
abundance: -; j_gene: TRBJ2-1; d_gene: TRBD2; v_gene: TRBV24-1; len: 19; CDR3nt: TGTGCCACCAGTGATGGGATAGCGGGAGTGAAGGCCCTCTACAATGAGCAGTTCTTC; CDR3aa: CATSDGIAGVKALYNEQFF
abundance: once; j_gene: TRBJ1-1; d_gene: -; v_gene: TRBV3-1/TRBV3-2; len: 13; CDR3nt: TGTGCCAGCAGCCAAGACAGCTACACTGAAGCTTTCTTT; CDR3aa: CASSQDSYTEAFF
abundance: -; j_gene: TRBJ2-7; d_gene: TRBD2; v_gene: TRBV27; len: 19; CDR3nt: TGTGCCAGCAGTTATTCGGGACTAGCGGGAAACCACAGATATTACGAGCAGTACTTC; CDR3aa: CASSYSGLAGNHRYYEQYF